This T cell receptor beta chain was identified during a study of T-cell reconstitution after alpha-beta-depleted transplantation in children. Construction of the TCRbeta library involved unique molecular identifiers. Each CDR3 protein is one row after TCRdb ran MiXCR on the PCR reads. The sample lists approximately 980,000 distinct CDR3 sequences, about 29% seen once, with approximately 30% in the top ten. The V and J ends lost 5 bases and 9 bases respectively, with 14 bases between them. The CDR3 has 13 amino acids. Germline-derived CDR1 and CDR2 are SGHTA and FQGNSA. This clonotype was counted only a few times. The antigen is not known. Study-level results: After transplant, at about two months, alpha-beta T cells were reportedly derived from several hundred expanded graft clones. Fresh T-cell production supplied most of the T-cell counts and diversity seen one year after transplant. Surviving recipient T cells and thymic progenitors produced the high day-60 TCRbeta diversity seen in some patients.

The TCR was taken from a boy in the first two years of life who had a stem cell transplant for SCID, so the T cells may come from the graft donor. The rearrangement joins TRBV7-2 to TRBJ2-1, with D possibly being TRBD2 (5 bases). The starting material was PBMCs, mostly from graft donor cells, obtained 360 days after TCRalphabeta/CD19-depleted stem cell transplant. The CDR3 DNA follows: TGTGCCAGCAGCAGAACTAGGGCGGGTGAGCAGTTCTTC. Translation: CASSRTRAGEQFF.